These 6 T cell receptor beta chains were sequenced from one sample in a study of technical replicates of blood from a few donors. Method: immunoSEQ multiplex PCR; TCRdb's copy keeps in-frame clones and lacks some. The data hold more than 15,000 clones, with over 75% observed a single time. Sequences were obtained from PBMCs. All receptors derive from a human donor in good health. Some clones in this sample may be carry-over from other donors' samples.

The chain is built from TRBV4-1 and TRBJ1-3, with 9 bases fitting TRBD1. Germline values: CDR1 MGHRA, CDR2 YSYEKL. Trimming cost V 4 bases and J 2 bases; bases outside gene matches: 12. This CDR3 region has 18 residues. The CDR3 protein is CASSPTGQGASAGNTIYF. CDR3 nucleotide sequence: TGCGCCAGCAGCCCCACGGGACAGGGTGCATCTGCTGGAAACACCATATATTTT.

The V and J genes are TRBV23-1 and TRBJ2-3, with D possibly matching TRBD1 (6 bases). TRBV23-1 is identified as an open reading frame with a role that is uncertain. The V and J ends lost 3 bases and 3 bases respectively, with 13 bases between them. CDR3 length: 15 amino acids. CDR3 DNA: TGCGCCAGCAGTCAGGGGGCGTTAATTACAGATACGCAGTATTTT. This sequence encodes CASSQGALITDTQYF.

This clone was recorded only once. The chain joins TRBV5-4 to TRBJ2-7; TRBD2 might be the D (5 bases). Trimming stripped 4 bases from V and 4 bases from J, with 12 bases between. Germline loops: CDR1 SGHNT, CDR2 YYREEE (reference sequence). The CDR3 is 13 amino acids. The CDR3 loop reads CASSDARTYEQYF. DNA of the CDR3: TGTGCCAGCAGCGATGCCCGGACTTACGAGCAGTACTTC.

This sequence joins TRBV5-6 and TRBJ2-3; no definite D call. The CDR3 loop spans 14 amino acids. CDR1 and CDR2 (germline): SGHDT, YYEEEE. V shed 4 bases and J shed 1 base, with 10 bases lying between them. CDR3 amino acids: CASSPRSGTDTQYF. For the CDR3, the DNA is TGTGCCAGCAGCCCCCGGAGTGGCACAGATACGCAGTATTTT. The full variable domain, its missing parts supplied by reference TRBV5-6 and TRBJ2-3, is DAGVTQSPTHLIKTRGQQVTLRCSPKSGHDTVSWYQQALGQGPQFIFQYYEEEERQRGNFPDRFSGHQFPNYSSELNVNALLLGDSALYLCASSPRSGTDTQYFGPGTRLTVL.

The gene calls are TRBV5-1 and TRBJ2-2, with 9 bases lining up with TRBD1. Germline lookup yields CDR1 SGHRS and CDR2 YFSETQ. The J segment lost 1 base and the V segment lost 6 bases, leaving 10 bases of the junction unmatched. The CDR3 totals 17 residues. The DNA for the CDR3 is TGCGCCAGCATTCAACTCTGGACAGGGGTGAACACCGGGGAGCTGTTTTTT. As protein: CASIQLWTGVNTGELFF.

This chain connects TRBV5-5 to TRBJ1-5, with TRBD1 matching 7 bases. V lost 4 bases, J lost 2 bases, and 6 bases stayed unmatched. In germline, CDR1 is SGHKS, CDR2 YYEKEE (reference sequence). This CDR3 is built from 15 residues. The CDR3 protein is CASSPDRVGNQPQHF. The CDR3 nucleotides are TGTGCCAGCAGCCCCGACAGGGTCGGCAATCAGCCCCAGCATTTT. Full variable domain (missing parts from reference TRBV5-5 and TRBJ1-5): DAGVTQSPTHLIKTRGQQVTLRCSPISGHKSVSWYQQVLGQGPQFIFQYYEKEERGRGNFPDRFSARQFPNYSSELNVNALLLGDSALYLCASSPDRVGNQPQHFGDGTRLSIL.